This T cell receptor beta chain was captured in a study of CD8 T cells in Susac syndrome. This CDR3 spans 18 amino acids. The V segment lost 5 bases and the J segment 1 base; nucleotides outside the gene matches: 11. A quantity of about 0.5 to 1 ug RNA underwent reverse transcription using random hexamers. It was immunoSEQ multiplex PCR that amplified TCR beta CDR3 across 54 Vbeta and 13 Jbeta. TCRdb analysed the immunoSEQ multiplex PCR reads with MiXCR anew, one entry per CDR3 protein. Of more than 75,000 distinct CDR3 sequences in the sample, approximately 92% were seen once. The authors carried out high-throughput sequencing of TCR beta. They applied it to CD8+ and CD4+ T cells obtained from blood. The control participants were healthy donors, and these controls were matched with respect to both age and sex. TEMRA cells were FACS-enriched, unlike CD8+ and CD4+ T cells, which were negatively isolated.

The chain joins TRBV12-3 or TRBV12-4 to TRBJ1-6; the match to TRBD1 covers 7 bases. The sample was CD8+ T cells from PBMCs. The receptor was derived from a human donor in good health. Here the CDR3 DNA reads TGTGCCAGCAGTCTGAAAACGAAGGACAGGTCCTATAATTCACCCCTCCACTTT. Translation: CASSLKTKDRSYNSPLHF.